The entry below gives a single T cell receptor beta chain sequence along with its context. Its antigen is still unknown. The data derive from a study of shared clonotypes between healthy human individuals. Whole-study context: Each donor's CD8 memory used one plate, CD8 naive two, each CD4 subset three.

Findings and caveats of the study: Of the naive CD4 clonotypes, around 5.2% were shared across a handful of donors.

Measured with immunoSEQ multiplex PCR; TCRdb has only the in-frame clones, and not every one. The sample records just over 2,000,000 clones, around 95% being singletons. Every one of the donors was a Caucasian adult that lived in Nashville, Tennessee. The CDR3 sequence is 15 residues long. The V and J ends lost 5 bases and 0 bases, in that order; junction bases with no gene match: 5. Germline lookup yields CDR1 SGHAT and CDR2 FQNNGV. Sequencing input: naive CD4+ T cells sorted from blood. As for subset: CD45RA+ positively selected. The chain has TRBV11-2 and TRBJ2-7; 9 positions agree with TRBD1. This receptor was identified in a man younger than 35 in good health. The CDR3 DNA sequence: TGTGCCAGCAGCCAAAGGGGACAGGGCTCCTACGAGCAGTACTTC. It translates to CASSQRGQGSYEQYF.